This passage covers 2 T cell receptor beta chains from one sample sequenced in a study of blood T cell repertoires in COVID-19. Profiling relied on immunoSEQ multiplex PCR, and the TCRdb table lists in-frame clones only, not all of them. This sample carries about 200,000 clones, 80% to 95% of them seen once, and the ten largest clones take nearly 0.55%. Sequencing was done on a sample of peripheral blood. The receptor set was obtained from a man between 50 and 59 years old with acute or convalescent COVID-19.

The J gene is TRBJ2-2, the V gene TRBV4-2; TRBD1 matches 9 bases. Germline V gene lookup returns CDR1 LGHNA and CDR2 YNFKEQ. V was pared by 3 bases and J by 7 bases, with 6 bases of the junction left unmatched. There are 15 residues in the CDR3. The CDR3 loop is CASSHAGQGVGELFF. The CDR3 nucleotides are TGTGCCAGCAGCCATGCGGGACAGGGAGTCGGGGAGCTGTTTTTT.

This chain joins TRBV27 and TRBJ1-4; 7 positions match TRBD1. J lost 5 bases, V lost 0 bases, and 6 bases had no gene match. Germline values: CDR1 MNHEY, CDR2 SMNVEV (reference sequence). This CDR3 contains 16 residues. CDR3 sequence (DNA): TGTGCCAGCAGTTTATCCGGATCAGGGGGGAATGAAAAACTGTTTTTT. This translates into CASSLSGSGGNEKLFF.